This T cell receptor (beta chain) was found in a study of cytomegalovirus exposure and HLA in healthy donors. Study-level points and caveats: The study carried out a later analysis of TCR beta sequences. It associated 15,000 to 20,000 of them with specific HLA alleles at a false discovery rate of 0.05. When analyzed later, the rates of TCR association showed variation by HLA locus, with DRB1 the most and HLA-C the fewest.

In nominal health when sampled, donors likely had unrecorded immune exposures nonetheless. This CDR3 has 13 amino acids. Germline V lookup: CDR1 MDHEN, CDR2 SYDVKM. Unmatched junction bases numbered 6, after V lost 6 bases and J lost 6 bases. 60 Vbeta and 13 Jbeta primers were used in PCR. The table came from immunoSEQ multiplex PCR; TCRdb's copy has only in-frame clones and leaves some out. The sample has under 150,000 clones; 70% to 80% are singletons. Note on this clone: Its antigen is currently unknown.

This TCR derives from a human donor in good health. This chain links TRBV28 with TRBJ1-2; 8 nucleotides agree with TRBD1. Sequencing input: PBMCs. CDR3 residues: CASRTQGVDGYTF. In DNA form, the CDR3 reads TGTGCCAGCAGAACACAGGGGGTAGATGGCTACACCTTC.